One and the same sample provided the 20 T cell receptor beta chains below, sequenced in a study of shared clonotypes between healthy human individuals. Produced via immunoSEQ multiplex PCR; TCRdb's table is partial and in-frame only. The sample has almost 750,000 clones, 72% seen once; the top ten hold about 1.7%. The sample consisted of memory CD4+ T cells sorted from blood. Subset denoted: CD45RA-negative fraction. All receptors come from a woman between 25 and 40 years old in good health.

The genes are TRBV29-1 and TRBJ2-7, with 8 bases identical to TRBD1. Trimming removed 5 bases from V and 2 bases from J; junction bases left unmatched: 8. Germline-derived CDR1 and CDR2 are SQVTM and ANQGSEA. This CDR3 spans 14 amino acids. The CDR3 DNA sequence: TGCAGCGTTTCCTCGGACAGGGAAACCTACGAGCAGTACTTC. This codes for CSVSSDRETYEQYF.

This clone has just a few counts. The chain recombines TRBV27 with TRBJ2-5; no definite D call. The V and J ends lost 6 bases and 5 bases respectively, with 13 bases between them. The germline gives CDR1 MNHEY, CDR2 SMNVEV (reference sequence). The CDR3 is 13 amino acids. The DNA of the CDR3 is TGTGCCAGCAGCCGGTGGCGTGCGGAGACCCAGTACTTC. Translation gives CASSRWRAETQYF.

This clone was seen at least ten times. The chain employs TRBV18 and TRBJ2-2; D gene uncertain. This CDR3 comprises 16 residues. Germline V gene sequence: CDR1 KGHSH, CDR2 LQKENI. Trimming shortened V by 1 base and J by 2 bases, and 11 bases separated the two germline ends. The CDR3 nucleotides read TGTGCCAGCTCACCACTGGCTCCATCCAACACCGGGGAGCTGTTTTTT. Encoded protein: CASSPLAPSNTGELFF.

The V and J genes are TRBV6-1 and TRBJ2-3; D is uncertain. The CDR3 runs 16 residues. V dropped 0 bases and J dropped 4 bases, with 14 bases sitting between them. In germline, CDR1 is MNHNS, CDR2 SASEGT. CDR3 region: CASSEATHPRADTQYF. The CDR3 DNA reads TGTGCCAGCAGTGAAGCAACCCACCCTAGGGCAGATACGCAGTATTTT.

The CDR3 reads CASSQPGTPPYEQYF. In DNA, the CDR3 is TGTGCCAGCAGCCAACCCGGGACACCCCCCTACGAGCAGTACTTC. This chain connects TRBV14 to TRBJ2-7, with a tentative D call TRBD1 (6 bases). The V and J ends lost 2 bases and 2 bases respectively, with 13 bases between them. The CDR3 sequence is 15 residues long. CDR1 is SGHDN, CDR2 FVKESK, per germline.

This clone was seen more than once but under ten times. V gene TRBV4-1 combines with J gene TRBJ2-7; 8 nucleotides agree with TRBD1. Germline assignment: CDR1 MGHRA and CDR2 YSYEKL. The junction had 13 bases not matched to a gene; V was cut back by 0 bases and J by 0 bases. The CDR3 totals 19 residues. In DNA form, the CDR3 reads TGCGCCAGCAGCCAAGAGTCGGGACAGGTTTGGGGGCTCTCCTACGAGCAGTACTTC. It encodes CASSQESGQVWGLSYEQYF.

V and J are TRBV19 and TRBJ1-2, with unresolved D. Deletions cut 6 bases from V and 4 bases from J, with 12 bases between. The CDR3 is made up of 13 amino acids. Germline V CDR1 and CDR2: LNHDA, SQIVND (reference sequence). The CDR3 protein is CASRERGLYGYTF. CDR3 in DNA: TGTGCCAGTAGGGAGAGAGGCCTCTATGGCTACACCTTC.

Points on this clone: The identical CDR3 is also encoded by other nucleotide sequences in the sample. V usage is TRBV11-2 and J usage is TRBJ2-1, with D unclear. This CDR3 has 12 residues. Deletions cut 3 bases from V and 3 bases from J, with 3 bases between. Germline CDR1 reads SGHAT; CDR2 reads FQNNGV. In nucleotides, the CDR3 is TGTGCCAGCAGCTTTGGCTACAATGAGCAGTTCTTC. Protein product: CASSFGYNEQFF. The whole variable domain, remainder taken from reference TRBV11-2 and TRBJ2-1, is EAGVAQSPRYKIIEKRQSVAFWCNPISGHATLYWYQQILGQGPKLLIQFQNNGVVDDSQLPKDRFSAERLKGVDSTLKIQPAKLEDSAVYLCASSFGYNEQFFGPGTRLTVL.

The chain combines TRBV4-2 with TRBJ1-2, with D hard to call. The length of the CDR3 is 17 residues. Germline assignment: CDR1 LGHNA and CDR2 YNFKEQ. The V end lost 4 bases, the J end lost 3 bases, and 21 bases lay between the germline ends. The CDR3 coding sequence is TGTGCCAGCAGCCTCCCCAAGGGAGGGAGGGAGGACTATGGCTACACCTTC. Protein: CASSLPKGGREDYGYTF.

The chain combines TRBV5-1 with TRBJ2-5; weak D call: TRBD1 (5 bases). The CDR3 extends over 14 amino acids. Germline V gives CDR1 SGHRS, CDR2 YFSETQ. Trimming cost V 5 bases and J 2 bases, with 13 bases left between them. The CDR3 nucleotides read TGCGCCAGCAGGCTTGTTACAGGTCAAGAGACCCAGTACTTC. Amino acid sequence: CASRLVTGQETQYF.

This rearrangement joins TRBV10-3 to TRBJ2-1; TRBD2 agrees at 9 bases. This CDR3 is 14 amino acids long. Germline values: CDR1 ENHRY, CDR2 SYGVKD. After removal of 7 bases from V and 3 bases from J, the junction contained 4 bases not matched to a gene. CDR3 sequence: CAITIAGDYNEQFF. CDR3 DNA: TGTGCCATCACGATAGCGGGAGACTACAATGAGCAGTTCTTC.

Ten or more counts support this clone. The CDR3 DNA reads as TGTGCCAGCAGAAGTCTAGCGGGTAGGGCGGATACGCAGTATTTT. It encodes CASRSLAGRADTQYF. V and J are TRBV2 and TRBJ2-3; TRBD2 matches 8 bases. This CDR3 spans 15 amino acids. Germline CDR1 is SNHLY and CDR2 is FYNNEI. V lost 6 bases to trimming and J lost 6 bases; unmatched junction nucleotides: 11.

This clone was observed many times. The chain uses TRBV18 and TRBJ2-7, with 7 bases aligning to TRBD2. The CDR3 sequence is 16 residues long. Germline CDR1 reads KGHSH; CDR2 reads LQKENI. The trim removed 0 bases at V and 2 bases at J, leaving 7 bases unmatched. Here the CDR3 DNA reads TGTGCCAGCTCACCACCCAGACTAGCCCACACCTACGAGCAGTACTTC. This sequence encodes CASSPPRLAHTYEQYF.

CDR3 DNA: TGTGCCAGCAGCGCGACAGTTTTGGTTCCTCAGCCCCAGCATTTT. Translating it yields CASSATVLVPQPQHF. V gene TRBV7-2 combines with J gene TRBJ1-5, with a weak D call TRBD1 (5 bases). Trimming shortened V by 5 bases and J by 6 bases, and 17 bases separated the two germline ends. The CDR3 sequence is 15 residues long. Germline V lookup: CDR1 SGHTA, CDR2 FQGNSA.

V gene TRBV2 combines with J gene TRBJ2-2; tentatively, D is TRBD1 or TRBD2 (5 bases each). Germline loops: CDR1 SNHLY, CDR2 FYNNEI. Trimming took off 2 bases at V and 7 bases at J, with 14 bases between the two ends. The CDR3 has 15 residues. CDR3 sequence (DNA): TGTGCCAGCAGTGAAATATGGGCTGGGGGCGGGGAGCTGTTTTTT. Protein: CASSEIWAGGGELFF.

The chain couples TRBV7-9 to TRBJ2-2, with D hard to call. V lost 0 bases and J 15 bases, leaving 17 bases between the germline ends. The CDR3 spans 14 residues. Germline loops: CDR1 SEHNR, CDR2 FQNEAQ (reference sequence). CDR3 sequence: CASSLAAIGLPMFF. In nucleotides, the CDR3 is TGTGCCAGCAGCTTAGCCGCTATTGGCCTACCGATGTTTTTT. Using reference TRBV7-9 and TRBJ2-2 for the parts outside the CDR3, the full variable domain is DTGVSQNPRHKITKRGQNVTFRCDPISEHNRLYWYRQTLGQGPEFLTYFQNEAQLEKSRLLSDRFSAERPKGSFSTLEIQRTEQGDSAMYLCASSLAAIGLPMFFGEGSRLTVL.

CDR3 loop: CASSPRQSNQPQHF. The CDR3, as DNA: TGTGCCAGCTCACCACGTCAAAGCAATCAGCCCCAGCATTTT. The V call is TRBV18, the J call TRBJ1-5; D gene uncertain. Looked up from germline, CDR1 is KGHSH and CDR2 is LQKENI. The V and J ends lost 1 base and 1 base respectively, with 5 bases between them. This CDR3 region has 14 residues. Full variable domain (outside the CDR3, taken from reference TRBV18 and TRBJ1-5): NAGVMQNPRHLVRRRGQEARLRCSPMKGHSHVYWYRQLPEEGLKFMVYLQKENIIDESGMPKERFSAEFPKEGPSILRIQQVVRGDSAAYFCASSPRQSNQPQHFGDGTRLSIL.

The chain couples TRBV18 to TRBJ2-7; possibly TRBD1 for D (6 bases). Deletions cut 6 bases from V and 3 bases from J, with 18 bases between. Per the germline V gene, CDR1 is KGHSH and CDR2 is LQKENI. The CDR3 has 15 residues. The DNA for the CDR3 is TGTGCCAGCTCTCAGCCTACAGGGTTGAACTACGAGCAGTACTTC. Translated: CASSQPTGLNYEQYF.

The rearrangement uses TRBV7-9 and TRBJ1-2, with 9 bases aligning to TRBD1. V lost 4 bases and J lost 6; bases outside the gene matches: 9. From germline, CDR1 is SEHNR and CDR2 FQNEAQ (reference sequence). This CDR3 has 15 residues. CDR3 bases: TGTGCCAGCAGCTGGGGGGACAGGGTAGGAAATGGCTACACCTTC. Its protein product is CASSWGDRVGNGYTF. Based on the CDR3 plus reference TRBV7-9 and TRBJ1-2, the full variable domain is DTGVSQNPRHKITKRGQNVTFRCDPISEHNRLYWYRQTLGQGPEFLTYFQNEAQLEKSRLLSDRFSAERPKGSFSTLEIQRTEQGDSAMYLCASSWGDRVGNGYTFGSGTRLTVV.

This rearrangement joins TRBV9 to TRBJ2-3, with 8 bases aligning to TRBD1. J was trimmed by 4 bases and V by 2 bases; bases with no gene match: 6. The CDR3 covers 15 residues. Germline values: CDR1 SGDLS, CDR2 YYNGEE. The CDR3 is CASSVDRGAADTQYF. The CDR3 nucleotides read TGTGCCAGCAGCGTCGACAGGGGAGCGGCAGATACGCAGTATTTT. The variable domain in full, completed from reference TRBV9 and TRBJ2-3, reads DSGVTQTPKHLITATGQRVTLRCSPRSGDLSVYWYQQSLDQGLQFLIQYYNGEERAKGNILERFSAQQFPDLHSELNLSSLELGDSALYFCASSVDRGAADTQYFGPGTRLTVL.